This TCR beta chain was found in a study of cytomegalovirus exposure and HLA in healthy donors. Points from the study as a whole: In vitro data verified a few CMV-associated chains as specific for CMV antigens.

The donors (healthy individuals) were bone marrow donors. Turning to this clone: Its specificity is unknown. Its ends do not fully match the called genes, so a read error is possible.

PCR used 60 Vbeta primers and 13 Jbeta primers. This table comes from immunoSEQ multiplex PCR, and its TCRdb copy is limited to in-frame clones, with some not included. The profile shows 160,000 or so clones, around 72% of them singletons. This CDR3 has 15 residues. Per germline, CDR1 SEHNR and CDR2 FQNEAQ (reference sequence). The sequencing sample was made of PBMCs. The chain is built from TRBV7-9 and TRBJ2-7, with 9 bases aligning to TRBD2. This clonotype originated in a woman aged 40-49 years in good health and CMV-seropositive. The CDR3 coding sequence is TGTTCCAGCAGCCGCCTTGCGGGGGGGATCTACGAGCAGTACTTC. Protein: CSSSRLAGGIYEQYF.